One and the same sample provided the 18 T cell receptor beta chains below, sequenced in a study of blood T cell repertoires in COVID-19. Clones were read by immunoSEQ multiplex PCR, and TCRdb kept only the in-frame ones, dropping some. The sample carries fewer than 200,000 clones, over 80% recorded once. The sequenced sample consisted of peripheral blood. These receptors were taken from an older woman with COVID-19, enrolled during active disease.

CDR3 sequence reads: CASSRGTSGTTYEQYV. CDR3 in DNA: TGTGCCAGCAGCCGGGGGACTAGCGGAACAACCTACGAGCAGTACGTC. The rearrangement links TRBV3-1 (or the pseudogene TRBV3-2) to TRBJ2-7; 11 nucleotides agree with TRBD2. The CDR3 has 16 amino acids. J lost 2 bases, V lost 4 bases, and 7 bases had no gene match. Germline lookup yields CDR1 LGHDT and CDR2 YNNKEL (reference sequence).

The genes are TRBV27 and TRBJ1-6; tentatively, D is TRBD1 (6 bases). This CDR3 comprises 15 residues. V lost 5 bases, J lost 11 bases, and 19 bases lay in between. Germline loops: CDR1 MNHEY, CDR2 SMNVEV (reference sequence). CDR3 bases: TGTGCCAGCAGTCGAACAGGGAGCCTTGGGGCACCCCTCCACTTT. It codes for CASSRTGSLGAPLHF.

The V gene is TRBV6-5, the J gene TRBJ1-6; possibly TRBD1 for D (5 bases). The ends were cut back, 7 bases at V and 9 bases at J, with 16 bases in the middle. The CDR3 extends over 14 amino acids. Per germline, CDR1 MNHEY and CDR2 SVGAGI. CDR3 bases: TGTGCCAGCACCCCAGGGCCAGGTGGTTCACCCCTCCACTTT. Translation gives CASTPGPGGSPLHF.

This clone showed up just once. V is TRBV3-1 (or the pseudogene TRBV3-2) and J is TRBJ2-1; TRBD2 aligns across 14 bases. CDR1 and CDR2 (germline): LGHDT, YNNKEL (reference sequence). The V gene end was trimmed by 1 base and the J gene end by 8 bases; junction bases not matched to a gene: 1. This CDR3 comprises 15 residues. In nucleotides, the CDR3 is TGTGCCAGCAGCCAAGGGACTAGCGGGGGGTATGAGCAGTTCTTC. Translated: CASSQGTSGGYEQFF.

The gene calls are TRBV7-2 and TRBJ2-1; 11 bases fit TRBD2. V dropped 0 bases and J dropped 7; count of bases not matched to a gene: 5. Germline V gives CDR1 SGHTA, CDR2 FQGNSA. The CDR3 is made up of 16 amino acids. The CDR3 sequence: CASSLAIGLAGNEQFF. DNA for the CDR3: TGTGCCAGCAGCTTAGCCATAGGACTAGCGGGTAATGAGCAGTTCTTC.

CDR3 nucleotides: TGCGCCAGCAGCTTTCAGGGGGCGGGCGGCTACACCTTC. Protein sequence: CASSFQGAGGYTF. J is TRBJ1-2 and V is TRBV5-1, with 8 bases aligning to TRBD1. Germline lookup yields CDR1 SGHRS and CDR2 YFSETQ. V was pared by 2 bases and J by 8 bases, with 5 bases of the junction left unmatched. The CDR3 runs to 13 residues.

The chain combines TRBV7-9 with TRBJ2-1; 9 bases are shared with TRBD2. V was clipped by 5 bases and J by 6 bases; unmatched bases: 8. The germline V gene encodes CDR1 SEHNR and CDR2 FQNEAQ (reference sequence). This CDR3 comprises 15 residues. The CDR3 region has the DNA TGTGCCAGCAGCCGACTAGCGGTACAGGGCAATGAGCAGTTCTTC. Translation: CASSRLAVQGNEQFF. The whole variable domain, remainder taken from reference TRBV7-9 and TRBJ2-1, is DTGVSQNPRHKITKRGQNVTFRCDPISEHNRLYWYRQTLGQGPEFLTYFQNEAQLEKSRLLSDRFSAERPKGSFSTLEIQRTEQGDSAMYLCASSRLAVQGNEQFFGPGTRLTVL.

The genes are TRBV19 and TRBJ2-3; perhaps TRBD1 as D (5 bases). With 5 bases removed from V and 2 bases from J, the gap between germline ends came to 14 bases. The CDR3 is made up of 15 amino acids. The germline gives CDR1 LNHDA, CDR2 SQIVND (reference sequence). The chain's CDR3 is CASSQAGYPTDTQYF. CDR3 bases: TGTGCCAGTAGTCAGGCAGGGTACCCCACAGATACGCAGTATTTT. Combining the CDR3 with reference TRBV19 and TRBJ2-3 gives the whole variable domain DGGITQSPKYLFRKEGQNVTLSCEQNLNHDAMYWYRQDPGQGLRLIYYSQIVNDFQKGDIAEGYSVSREKKESFPLTVTSAQKNPTAFYLCASSQAGYPTDTQYFGPGTRLTVL.

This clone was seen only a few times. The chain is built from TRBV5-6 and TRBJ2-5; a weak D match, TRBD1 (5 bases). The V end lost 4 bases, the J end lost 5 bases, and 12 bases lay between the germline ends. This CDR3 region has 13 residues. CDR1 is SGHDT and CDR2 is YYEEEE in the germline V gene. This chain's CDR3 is CASSPQGWETQYF. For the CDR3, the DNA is TGTGCCAGCAGCCCCCAGGGTTGGGAGACCCAGTACTTC.

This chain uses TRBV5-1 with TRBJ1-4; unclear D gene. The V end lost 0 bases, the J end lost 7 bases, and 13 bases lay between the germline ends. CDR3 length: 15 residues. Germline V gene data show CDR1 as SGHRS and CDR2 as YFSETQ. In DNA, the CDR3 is TGCGCCAGCAGCTTGGACACGGGATATGGTGAAAAACTGTTTTTT. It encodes CASSLDTGYGEKLFF.

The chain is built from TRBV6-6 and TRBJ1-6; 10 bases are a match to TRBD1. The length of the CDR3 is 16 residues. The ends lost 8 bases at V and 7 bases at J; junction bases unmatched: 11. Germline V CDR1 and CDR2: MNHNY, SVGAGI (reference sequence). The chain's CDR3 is CASHPAGTGENSPLHF. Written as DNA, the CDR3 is TGTGCCAGCCACCCCGCCGGGACAGGGGAGAATTCACCCCTCCACTTT.

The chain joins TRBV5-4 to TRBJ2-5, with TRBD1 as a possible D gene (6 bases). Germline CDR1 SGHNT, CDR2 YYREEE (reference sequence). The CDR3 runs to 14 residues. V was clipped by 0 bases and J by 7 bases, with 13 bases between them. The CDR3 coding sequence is TGTGCCAGCAGCTTGGACAGGGCTCCTGGGACCCAGTACTTC. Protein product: CASSLDRAPGTQYF.

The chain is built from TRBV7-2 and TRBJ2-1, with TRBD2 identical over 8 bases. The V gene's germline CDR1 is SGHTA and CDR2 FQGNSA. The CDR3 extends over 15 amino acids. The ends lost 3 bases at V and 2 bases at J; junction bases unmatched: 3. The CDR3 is CASSLGSGTYNEQFF. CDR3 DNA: TGTGCCAGCAGCTTGGGTAGCGGGACCTACAATGAGCAGTTCTTC. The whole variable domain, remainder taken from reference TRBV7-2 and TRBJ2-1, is GAGVSQSPSNKVTEKGKDVELRCDPISGHTALYWYRQSLGQGLEFLIYFQGNSAPDKSGLPSDRFSAERTGGSVSTLTIQRTQQEDSAVYLCASSLGSGTYNEQFFGPGTRLTVL.

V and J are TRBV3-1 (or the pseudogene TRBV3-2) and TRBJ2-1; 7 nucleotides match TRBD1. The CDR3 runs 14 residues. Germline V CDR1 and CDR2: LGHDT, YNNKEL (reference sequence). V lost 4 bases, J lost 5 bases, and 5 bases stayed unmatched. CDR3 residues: CASSRDRTNNEQFF. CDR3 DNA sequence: TGTGCCAGCAGCCGGGACAGAACAAACAATGAGCAGTTCTTC.

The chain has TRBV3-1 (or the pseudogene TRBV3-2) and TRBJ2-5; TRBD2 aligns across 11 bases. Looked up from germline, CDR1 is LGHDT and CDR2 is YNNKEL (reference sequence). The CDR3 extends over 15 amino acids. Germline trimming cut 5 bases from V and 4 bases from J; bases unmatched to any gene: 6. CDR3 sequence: CASSFIAGGPETQYF. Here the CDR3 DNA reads TGTGCCAGCAGCTTTATAGCGGGGGGGCCAGAGACCCAGTACTTC.

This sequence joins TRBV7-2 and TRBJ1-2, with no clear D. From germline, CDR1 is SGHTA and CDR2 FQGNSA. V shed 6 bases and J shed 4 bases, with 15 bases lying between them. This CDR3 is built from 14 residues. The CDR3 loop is CASSRRQLVYGYTF. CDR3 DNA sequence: TGTGCCAGCAGTCGGAGGCAGTTAGTCTATGGCTACACCTTC.

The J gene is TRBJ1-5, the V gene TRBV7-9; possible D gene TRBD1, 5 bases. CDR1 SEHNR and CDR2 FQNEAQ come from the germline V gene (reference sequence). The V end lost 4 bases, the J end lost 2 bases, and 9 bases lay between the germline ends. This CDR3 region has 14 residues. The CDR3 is CASSSGAGNQPQHF. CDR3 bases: TGTGCCAGCAGCTCTGGGGCAGGCAATCAGCCCCAGCATTTT.

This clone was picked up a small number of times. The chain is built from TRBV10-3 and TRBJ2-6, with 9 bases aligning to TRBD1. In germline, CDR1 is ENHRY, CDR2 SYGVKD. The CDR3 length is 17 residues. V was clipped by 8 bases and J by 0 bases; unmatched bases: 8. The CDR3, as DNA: TGTGCCATCGGTGGGGGACAGGGCGTCTCTGGGGCCAACGTCCTGACTTTC. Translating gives CAIGGGQGVSGANVLTF.